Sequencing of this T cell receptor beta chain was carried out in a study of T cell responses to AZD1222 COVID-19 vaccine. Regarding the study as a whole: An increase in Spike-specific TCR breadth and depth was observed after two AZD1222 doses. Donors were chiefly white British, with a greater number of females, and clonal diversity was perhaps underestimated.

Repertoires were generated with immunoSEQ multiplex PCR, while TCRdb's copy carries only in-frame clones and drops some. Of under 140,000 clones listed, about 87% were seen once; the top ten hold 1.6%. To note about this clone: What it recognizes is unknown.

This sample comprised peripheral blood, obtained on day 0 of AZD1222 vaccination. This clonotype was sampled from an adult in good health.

CDR3 loop: CAWGDPNQPQHF. CDR3 in DNA: TGTGCCTGGGGGGATCCGAATCAGCCCCAGCATTTT. The chain joins TRBV30 to TRBJ1-5, with no clear D. CDR3 length equals 12 residues. V was trimmed by 5 bases and J by 4 bases, leaving 9 bases between them. Germline V gene sequence: CDR1 GTSNPN, CDR2 SVGIG (reference sequence).